This T cell receptor beta chain was identified in a study of cytomegalovirus exposure and HLA in healthy donors. Study summary: There were a few hundred genotyped donors. Of these, roughly 84% fell in the genetic ancestry cluster associated with self-reported Caucasian donors. Findings of the study overall: In a later analysis, specific HLA alleles were associated with 15,000 or so TCR beta sequences at a 0.05 false discovery rate.

This clone was found once. Its target is unknown. PCR amplification relied on 60 Vbeta primers (plus 13 Jbeta primers). In the original analysis: Some 11 million of the approximately 80 million unique TCR beta chains counted in a later analysis were shared. Sequencing was performed with immunoSEQ multiplex PCR; in TCRdb, only in-frame clones are kept and a portion is missing. The V and J calls and clone size come from that table; D and trimming were worked out from the DNA. Here the sample spans around 190,000 clones, around 83% being singletons. Trimming took 0 bases from V and 6 from J; bases not matched to a gene: 3. Germline CDR1 is LNHNV and CDR2 is YYDKDF (reference sequence). The CDR3 covers 15 residues.

The sequence derives from a girl aged 2 to 10 in good health and CMV-seropositive. The chain joins TRBV15 to TRBJ1-4; 8 bases are a match to TRBD1. The sample consisted of PBMCs. CDR3 sequence: CATSRDRDRHEKLFF. CDR3 DNA sequence: TGTGCCACCAGCAGAGACCGGGACAGGCATGAAAAACTGTTTTTT.